The next 22 T cell receptor beta chains were all read from a single sample in a study of metastatic and nonmetastatic thyroid tumors. Each patient came to thyroid surgery without any prior treatment (of any kind). TCRdb ran MiXCR on the PCR reads. The sample consists of roughly 27,000 clones, over 20% of them appearing once. Sequenced: blood. The receptors stem from a female donor with papillary thyroid cancer or a benign thyroid nodule (not recorded which). Some clones in this sample may be carry-over from other donors' samples.

Of note for this clone: The junction differs from germline at one of its ends, possibly a read error. Different DNA sequences within this sample yield the same CDR3. The chain couples TRBV3-1 to TRBJ2-7, with D perhaps matching TRBD2 (5 bases). The CDR3 sequence is 15 residues long. CDR1 and CDR2 from the germline V gene are LGHDT and YNNKEL (reference sequence). For the CDR3, the DNA is TGTGTCAGCAGCCTCTCTCTAGCTGGGCCCGGAGAGCAGTACTTC. Translated, it gives CVSSLSLAGPGEQYF.

By share, this clone counts as medium-sized. The V and J genes are TRBV24-1 and TRBJ2-2, with TRBD1 matching over 7 bases. The CDR3 is made up of 15 amino acids. Unmatched junction bases numbered 0, after V lost 0 bases and J lost 3 bases. CDR1 and CDR2 from the germline V gene are KGHDR and SFDVKD. CDR3 coding DNA: TGTGCCACCAGTGATTTGGGACAGGACACCGGGGAGCTGTTTTTT. Translated, it gives CATSDLGQDTGELFF.

This clone came up many times. The gene calls are TRBV13 and TRBJ1-3, with unresolved D. The V end lost 2 bases, the J end lost 0 bases, and 8 bases lay between the germline ends. Germline CDR1 PRHDT, CDR2 FYEKMQ (reference sequence). The CDR3 loop spans 15 amino acids. CDR3 nucleotides: TGTGCCAGCAGCTTATCCGGGAGCTCTGGAAACACCATATATTTT. Translating gives CASSLSGSSGNTIYF.

The chain carries TRBV27 and TRBJ1-6; 9 nucleotides agree with TRBD1. With V trimmed by 6 bases and J by 10 bases, 7 bases remained unmatched. The CDR3 is 14 amino acids. CDR1 and CDR2 (germline): MNHEY, SMNVEV (reference sequence). CDR3 sequence reads: CASSLQGASSPLHF. The CDR3 DNA sequence: TGTGCCAGCAGCCTACAGGGGGCCAGCTCACCCCTCCACTTT.

This clone was found a few times. The J gene is TRBJ1-2, the V gene TRBV6-1; TRBD1 is a possible D gene (5 bases). The CDR3 sequence is 13 residues long. The germline gives CDR1 MNHNS, CDR2 SASEGT. V was shortened by 6 bases and J by 4 bases, with 12 bases between the two germline ends. The CDR3 is CASRPGDSYGYTF. CDR3 nucleotides: TGTGCCAGCAGACCCGGCGACAGCTATGGCTACACCTTC.

The gene calls are TRBV11-1 and TRBJ2-3; 7 nucleotides agree with TRBD2. V shed 1 base, J shed 3 bases, and the junction held 10 bases outside the gene matches. CDR3 length equals 17 residues. CDR1 is SGHAT, CDR2 FQDESV, per germline (reference sequence). The CDR3 coding sequence is TGTGCCAGCAGCTTAGTCGCGCCTAGCGGTAATACAGATACGCAGTATTTT. Protein sequence: CASSLVAPSGNTDTQYF.

This clone was observed many times. The chain employs TRBV20-1 and TRBJ2-3; the match to TRBD1 covers 7 bases. V lost 4 bases to trimming and J lost 4 bases; unmatched junction nucleotides: 11. CDR1 is DFQATT, CDR2 SNEGSKA, per germline (reference sequence). There are 15 residues in the CDR3. In nucleotides, the CDR3 is TGCAGTGCTACCTCGACAGGGTCTTTATCAGATACGCAGTATTTT. The encoded protein is CSATSTGSLSDTQYF.

There are many counts of this clone. The chain employs TRBV6-2 or TRBV6-3 and TRBJ2-3, with 10 bases identical to TRBD2. The ends lost 6 bases at V and 0 bases at J; junction bases unmatched: 3. CDR1 MNHEY and CDR2 SVGEGT come from the germline V gene. CDR3 length equals 15 residues. CDR3 coding DNA: TGTGCCAGCAGCCTGACTAGCGGGAGCACAGATACGCAGTATTTT. This gives the protein CASSLTSGSTDTQYF.

This clone came up many times. Additional DNA sequences in this sample encode the identical CDR3. The CDR3 spells CASSPRQGGSTEAFF. The CDR3 DNA reads as TGTGCCAGCAGTCCAAGACAGGGGGGGAGCACTGAAGCTTTCTTT. The chain uses TRBV28 and TRBJ1-1; 9 nucleotides align to TRBD1. Trimming removed 5 bases from V and 4 bases from J; junction bases left unmatched: 8. This CDR3 is 15 amino acids long. CDR1 MDHEN and CDR2 SYDVKM come from the germline V gene.

This clone is termed medium-sized. V gene TRBV10-1 combines with J gene TRBJ2-7, with D perhaps given as TRBD1 or TRBD2 (5 bases each). Between the trimmed V and J ends, which lost 4 bases and 3 bases, there was a span of 13 bases. Germline V CDR1 and CDR2: WNHNN, SYGVQD (reference sequence). The CDR3 covers 14 residues. CDR3 sequence (DNA): TGCGCCAGCAGTGTCGAGGGGATCGGCTACGAGCAGTACTTC. It encodes CASSVEGIGYEQYF.

In regard to this clone: This CDR3 fails to terminate in the conserved phenylalanine or tryptophan, so it likely reflects a read error. The V call is TRBV6-2 or TRBV6-3, the J call TRBJ2-7, with D unresolved. The CDR3 has 13 residues. Germline CDR1 reads MNHEY; CDR2 reads SVGEGT. The CDR3 bases are TGTGCCATCAGTTACGTACTTTTGGACGAGCAGTACCTC. Protein product: CAISYVLLDEQYL.

This clone was counted ten times or more. The rearrangement uses TRBV11-2 and TRBJ2-2; D unresolved. The germline CDR1 and CDR2 sequences are SGHAT and FQNNGV. Trimming removed 5 bases at V and 8 bases at J, with 9 bases between. The CDR3 covers 12 residues. CDR3 loop: CASSLRSGELFF. The CDR3 DNA sequence: TGTGCCAGCAGCCTGCGGAGTGGGGAGCTGTTTTTT.

This clone has ten or more counts. J is TRBJ1-3 and V is TRBV30; a possible D gene is TRBD1 (5 bases). CDR1 is GTSNPN and CDR2 is SVGIG in the germline V gene (reference sequence). There are 16 residues in the CDR3. Trimming left V 3 bases short and J 3 bases short, with 18 bases between. DNA of the CDR3: TGTGCCTGGAGGGGACGAGGTGACAAGTATGGAAACACCATATATTTT. Residues: CAWRGRGDKYGNTIYF.

The rearrangement joins TRBV20-1 to TRBJ1-1; no definite D call. CDR3 length equals 11 residues. CDR1 DFQATT and CDR2 SNEGSKA come from the germline V gene (reference sequence). Trimming pared 6 bases from V and 5 bases from J, leaving 10 bases between. The chain's CDR3 is CSAPGRTEAFF. CDR3 sequence (DNA): TGCAGTGCCCCGGGCAGGACTGAAGCTTTCTTT.

Only a few counts were recorded for this clone. The J gene is TRBJ2-6, the V gene TRBV6-1, with D unclear. This CDR3 contains 14 residues. V was cut by 1 base and J by 1 base, with 2 bases left in between. Germline CDR1 and CDR2: MNHNS and SASEGT. CDR3 region: CASSEGSGANVLTF. The CDR3 DNA sequence: TGTGCCAGCAGTGAAGGGTCTGGGGCCAACGTCCTGACTTTC.

This clone was observed a few times. Sequence at one end of the junction differs from germline and may be a read error. CDR3: CASSTTVGGYTF. Written as DNA, the CDR3 is TGTGCAAGCAGCACCACGGTTGGGGGCTACACCTTC. The J gene is TRBJ1-2, the V gene TRBV7-2; D not resolved. The CDR3 covers 12 residues. Germline loops: CDR1 SGHTA, CDR2 FQGNSA.

This clone is classed as medium-sized (0.01 to 0.1%). CDR3 residues: CASTPRRSEQYF. The CDR3 bases are TGTGCCAGCACCCCCCGCCGGAGCGAGCAGTACTTC. V is TRBV2 and J is TRBJ2-7; D gene uncertain. V gave up 7 bases and J gave up 6 bases, with 13 bases separating them. The CDR3 has 12 amino acids. Germline values: CDR1 SNHLY, CDR2 FYNNEI.

In its sample, this clone is medium-sized (0.01 to 0.1%). This chain joins TRBV28 and TRBJ1-6; unclear D gene. Germline loops: CDR1 MDHEN, CDR2 SYDVKM. This CDR3 is built from 12 residues. The V and J ends lost 3 bases and 8 bases respectively, with 5 bases between them. The CDR3 DNA reads TGTGCCAGCAGTTTGTGGGATTCACCCCTCCACTTT. This codes for CASSLWDSPLHF.

At least ten counts were recorded for this clone. V gene TRBV27 combines with J gene TRBJ1-5; D not certain. V shed 1 base and J shed 5 bases, with 12 bases lying between them. CDR3 length equals 15 residues. Germline V gene data show CDR1 as MNHEY and CDR2 as SMNVEV (reference sequence). CDR3 amino acids: CASSLYGGSDQPQHF. CDR3 nucleotide sequence: TGTGCCAGCAGTTTATATGGAGGGTCTGATCAGCCCCAGCATTTT.

This clone occurred a few times. The V call is TRBV6-1, the J call TRBJ2-1; 9 bases match TRBD2. Germline assignment: CDR1 MNHNS and CDR2 SASEGT. V lost 11 bases, J lost 4 bases, and 9 bases stayed unmatched. CDR3 length equals 14 residues. The CDR3 is CASCLAGPYNEQFF. In nucleotides, the CDR3 is TGTGCCTCCTGTCTAGCGGGGCCTTACAATGAGCAGTTCTTC.

This clone was detected many times. The chain's CDR3 is CSATTSGRAGGEQFF. CDR3 nucleotides: TGCAGTGCAACGACTAGCGGGAGGGCCGGTGGTGAGCAGTTCTTC. The chain uses TRBV20-1 and TRBJ2-1; 14 bases map to TRBD2. The J segment lost 9 bases and the V segment lost 6 bases, leaving 10 bases of the junction unmatched. The germline gives CDR1 DFQATT, CDR2 SNEGSKA (reference sequence). This CDR3 contains 15 residues.

This clone was detected a few times. An end of the junction does not agree with germline; a read error may underlie this. The chain links TRBV24-1 to TRBJ1-1; D is uncertain. CDR3 length equals 14 residues. The germline gives CDR1 KGHDR, CDR2 SFDVKD. The CDR3 DNA is TGTGCCACCAGTGACGGGTGTCGGTTTACTGAATCTTTCTTT. Translation gives CATSDGCRFTESFF.